The 27 T cell receptor beta chains given below trace back to one sample, sequenced in a study of cytomegalovirus exposure and HLA in healthy donors. The table came from immunoSEQ multiplex PCR; TCRdb's copy has only in-frame clones and leaves some out. The sample holds 70,000 to 95,000 clones, 93% seen once. The sequenced material came from PBMCs. The receptors here all came from a woman aged 25 to 39 in good health and CMV-seronegative.

The CDR3 spells CASSLPTGNVRGGLTDTQYF. DNA of the CDR3: TGTGCCAGCAGTTTACCAACGGGAAATGTACGGGGGGGCCTAACAGATACGCAGTATTTT. The chain uses TRBV28 and TRBJ2-3, with 8 bases identical to TRBD2. CDR3 length equals 20 residues. The J segment lost 3 bases and the V segment lost 2 bases, leaving 19 bases of the junction unmatched. The germline gives CDR1 MDHEN, CDR2 SYDVKM.

The J gene is TRBJ2-7, the V gene TRBV30; D uncertain. V was pared by 0 bases and J by 3 bases, with 3 bases between. The V gene's germline CDR1 is GTSNPN and CDR2 SVGIG (reference sequence). The CDR3 has 11 amino acids. The CDR3 here is CAWSVIYEQYF. In nucleotides, the CDR3 is TGTGCCTGGAGTGTTATCTACGAGCAGTACTTC. The full variable domain, in which reference TRBV30 and TRBJ2-7 provide the parts outside the CDR3, is SQTIHQWPATLVQPVGSPLSLECTVEGTSNPNLYWYRQAAGRGLQLLFYSVGIGQISSEVPQNLSASRPQDRQFILSSKKLLLSDSGFYLCAWSVIYEQYFGPGTRLTVT.

The chain combines TRBV5-1 with TRBJ2-1; 14 positions match TRBD2. The germline V gene encodes CDR1 SGHRS and CDR2 YFSETQ. The V and J ends lost 4 bases and 10 bases, in that order; junction bases with no gene match: 7. The CDR3 extends over 15 amino acids. Written as DNA, the CDR3 is TGCGCCAGCAGCCTTGGACTAGCGGGAGGCCGCGAGCAGTTCTTC. Protein product: CASSLGLAGGREQFF. Drawing the rest from reference TRBV5-1 and TRBJ2-1, the complete variable domain is KAGVTQTPRYLIKTRGQQVTLSCSPISGHRSVSWYQQTPGQGLQFLFEYFSETQRNKGNFPGRFSGRQFSNSRSEMNVSTLELGDSALYLCASSLGLAGGREQFFGPGTRLTVL.

The chain couples TRBV5-6 to TRBJ1-2, with D perhaps matching TRBD1 (5 bases). The V and J ends lost 0 bases and 8 bases respectively, with 17 bases between them. Germline V gene data show CDR1 as SGHDT and CDR2 as YYEEEE. The CDR3 loop spans 15 amino acids. This CDR3 is CASSLVPRDLLGYTF. CDR3 nucleotide sequence: TGTGCCAGCAGCTTGGTACCCAGGGATCTTCTGGGCTACACCTTC.

The rearrangement joins TRBV28 to TRBJ2-1; 12 nucleotides match TRBD2. Germline V CDR1 and CDR2: MDHEN, SYDVKM. Germline trimming cut 8 bases from V and 4 bases from J; bases unmatched to any gene: 3. The CDR3 has 14 amino acids. The CDR3 coding sequence is TGTGCCAGCCTACTAGCGGGGGGATACAATGAGCAGTTCTTC. Its protein is CASLLAGGYNEQFF.

CDR3 region: CASSLSTGTGPRFNSPLHF. CDR3 coding DNA: TGTGCCAGCAGTTTATCGACCGGGACAGGCCCGAGGTTTAATTCACCCCTCCACTTT. This chain uses TRBV27 with TRBJ1-6; 8 nucleotides align to TRBD1. Trimming removed 0 bases from V and 6 bases from J; junction bases left unmatched: 13. The V gene's germline CDR1 is MNHEY and CDR2 SMNVEV (reference sequence). The CDR3 extends over 19 amino acids.

The V gene is TRBV18, the J gene TRBJ1-5; possibly TRBD1 for D (6 bases). Germline assignment: CDR1 KGHSH and CDR2 LQKENI. V was pared by 5 bases and J by 4 bases, with 18 bases between. This CDR3 is 16 amino acids long. The CDR3 DNA is TGTGCCAGCTCAGCCCGGGACACACGTGGGAATCAGCCCCAGCATTTT. This codes for CASSARDTRGNQPQHF.

The chain couples TRBV5-1 to TRBJ2-7; TRBD1 matches 9 bases. CDR1 SGHRS and CDR2 YFSETQ come from the germline V gene. There are 16 residues in the CDR3. V trimming: 0 bases; J trimming: 3 bases; junction bases outside the gene matches: 7. The CDR3 nucleotides read TGCGCCAGCAGCTTGGGTAGGGACAGGGTTCTCTACGAGCAGTACTTC. As protein: CASSLGRDRVLYEQYF.

V is TRBV6-5 and J is TRBJ2-7; D unresolved. The germline V gene encodes CDR1 MNHEY and CDR2 SVGAGI. The CDR3 extends over 15 amino acids. V lost 7 bases, J lost 3 bases, and 19 bases lay in between. The CDR3 region is CASTPSAAAYYEQYF. The CDR3 coding sequence is TGTGCCAGCACCCCCTCGGCTGCGGCCTACTACGAGCAGTACTTC.

The chain has TRBV5-1 and TRBJ1-1, with 8 nucleotides matching TRBD1. V was pared by 0 bases and J by 1 base, with 11 bases of the junction left unmatched. The V gene's germline CDR1 is SGHRS and CDR2 YFSETQ. The CDR3 runs to 18 residues. The CDR3 loop reads CASSLGDRFGGRNTEAFF. In nucleotides, the CDR3 is TGCGCCAGCAGCTTGGGGGACAGGTTCGGCGGGAGGAACACTGAAGCTTTCTTT.

The rearrangement links TRBV7-2 to TRBJ1-2; the D is unclear. Between the trimmed V and J ends, which lost 5 bases and 2 bases, there was a span of 21 bases. The germline V gene has CDR1 SGHTA and CDR2 FQGNSA. The CDR3 is 17 amino acids. The CDR3 is CASSLQGGGLSNYGYTF. For the CDR3, the DNA is TGTGCCAGCAGCCTTCAAGGTGGCGGTCTTTCGAACTATGGCTACACCTTC.

This clone was observed once. This chain links TRBV7-9 with TRBJ1-1; D gene ambiguous. Germline V gene sequence: CDR1 SEHNR, CDR2 FQNEAQ (reference sequence). Trimming cost V 10 bases and J 6 bases, with 27 bases left between them. CDR3 size: 16 residues. The chain's CDR3 is CATYFGVGLSNPEAFF. In DNA, the CDR3 is TGTGCCACCTATTTCGGGGTAGGCTTGAGTAATCCTGAAGCTTTCTTT. The whole variable domain, remainder taken from reference TRBV7-9 and TRBJ1-1, is DTGVSQNPRHKITKRGQNVTFRCDPISEHNRLYWYRQTLGQGPEFLTYFQNEAQLEKSRLLSDRFSAERPKGSFSTLEIQRTEQGDSAMYLCATYFGVGLSNPEAFFGQGTRLTVV.

The V and J genes are TRBV5-5 and TRBJ2-5; TRBD2 might be the D (5 bases). Per the germline V gene, CDR1 is SGHKS and CDR2 is YYEKEE (reference sequence). Trimming took 7 bases from V and 3 from J, leaving 13 bases between them. The CDR3 spans 13 residues. The CDR3 reads CASATRPEETQYF. The CDR3 nucleotides are TGTGCCAGCGCTACTAGGCCCGAAGAGACCCAGTACTTC.

V and J are TRBV11-2 and TRBJ1-1, with unresolved D. The germline V and J ends were trimmed by 2 bases and 1 base, with 5 bases remaining between them. Germline lookup yields CDR1 SGHAT and CDR2 FQNNGV. The CDR3 sequence is 13 residues long. CDR3: CASSLRENTEAFF. CDR3 coding DNA: TGTGCCAGCAGCTTACGAGAGAACACTGAAGCTTTCTTT.

This CDR3 is CASSVVGAGANVLTF. In DNA form, the CDR3 reads TGTGCCAGCAGCGTAGTAGGGGCTGGGGCCAACGTCCTGACTTTC. This chain links TRBV9 with TRBJ2-6, with D possibly TRBD1 on 5 matching bases. CDR3 length: 15 residues. The V gene's germline CDR1 is SGDLS and CDR2 YYNGEE. V gave up 0 bases and J gave up 2 bases, with 6 bases separating them. Full variable domain (remainder filled in from reference TRBV9 and TRBJ2-6): DSGVTQTPKHLITATGQRVTLRCSPRSGDLSVYWYQQSLDQGLQFLIQYYNGEERAKGNILERFSAQQFPDLHSELNLSSLELGDSALYFCASSVVGAGANVLTFGAGSRLTVL.

The chain employs TRBV5-4 and TRBJ1-3; 10 bases are shared with TRBD1. From germline, CDR1 is SGHNT and CDR2 YYREEE (reference sequence). After removal of 3 bases from V and 4 bases from J, the junction contained 10 bases not matched to a gene. The CDR3 contains 17 residues. The CDR3 reads CASSSGQDRGPGNTIYF. CDR3 nucleotides: TGTGCCAGCAGCTCGGGACAAGACAGGGGGCCAGGAAACACCATATATTTT.

The chain joins TRBV7-9 to TRBJ1-2, with D possibly matching TRBD1 (5 bases). The CDR3 length is 12 residues. V lost 1 base, J lost 6 bases, and 6 bases lay in between. Germline CDR1 is SEHNR and CDR2 is FQNEAQ (reference sequence). CDR3 sequence reads: CASSLGRDGYTF. CDR3 DNA sequence: TGTGCCAGCAGCTTAGGCAGGGATGGCTACACCTTC.

CDR3 in amino acids: CASSLTAAGELFF. DNA of the CDR3: TGTGCCAGCAGCTTGACAGCGGCCGGGGAGCTGTTTTTT. The genes are TRBV5-4 and TRBJ2-2; a weak D match, TRBD2 (5 bases). This CDR3 comprises 13 residues. Germline V gives CDR1 SGHNT, CDR2 YYREEE (reference sequence). Trimming took off 1 base at V and 6 bases at J, with 7 bases between the two ends.

This clone was found a few times. The genes are TRBV5-1 and TRBJ1-3, with TRBD1 matching 9 bases. Germline V CDR1 and CDR2: SGHRS, YFSETQ. CDR3 length equals 15 residues. Losses at the gene ends were 0 bases for V and 3 bases for J; bases not matched to a gene: 1. The CDR3 coding sequence is TGCGCCAGCAGCTTGGGACAGGGGGGTGGAAACACCATATATTTT. Amino acid sequence: CASSLGQGGGNTIYF.

The gene calls are TRBV9 and TRBJ2-1; TRBD2 aligns across 10 bases. The length of the CDR3 is 16 residues. V was clipped by 0 bases and J by 7 bases; unmatched bases: 7. The germline V gene encodes CDR1 SGDLS and CDR2 YYNGEE. CDR3 DNA: TGTGCCAGCAGCGTAGTGAGCGGGGGGGCTGCAAATGAGCAGTTCTTC. It codes for CASSVVSGGAANEQFF.

The rearrangement links TRBV18 to TRBJ1-4; D not certain. This CDR3 is 13 amino acids long. V was clipped by 1 base and J by 5 bases, with 5 bases between them. Looked up from germline, CDR1 is KGHSH and CDR2 is LQKENI. The CDR3 loop is CASSPLLNEKLFF. CDR3 bases: TGTGCCAGCTCACCACTCTTGAATGAAAAACTGTTTTTT.

The J gene is TRBJ1-4, the V gene TRBV15; D is unresolved. Germline V gene lookup returns CDR1 LNHNV and CDR2 YYDKDF (reference sequence). The CDR3 extends over 16 amino acids. The V end lost 0 bases, the J end lost 8 bases, and 16 bases lay between the germline ends. The CDR3 bases are TGTGCCACCAGCAGAGATCGGCGACAATCCGAAGAAAAACTGTTTTTT. This codes for CATSRDRRQSEEKLFF.

This chain joins TRBV11-3 and TRBJ2-1; possibly TRBD2 for D (6 bases). The CDR3 is 15 amino acids. Trimming took off 4 bases at V and 2 bases at J, with 12 bases between the two ends. Germline CDR1 is SGHNT and CDR2 is YENEEA. Here the CDR3 DNA reads TGTGCCAGCAGCTCCATTAGCGGAACCTACAATGAGCAGTTCTTC. It encodes CASSSISGTYNEQFF.

The rearrangement links TRBV2 to TRBJ2-1, with 10 bases that match TRBD1. The CDR3 runs to 15 residues. V lost 7 bases to trimming and J lost 4 bases; unmatched junction nucleotides: 7. Germline V CDR1 and CDR2: SNHLY, FYNNEI. The CDR3 DNA sequence: TGTGCCAGCAATTATGGGGACAGGGGTTACAATGAGCAGTTCTTC. This gives the protein CASNYGDRGYNEQFF.

This chain joins TRBV19 and TRBJ2-6, with 7 bases fitting TRBD1. Germline values: CDR1 LNHDA, CDR2 SQIVND (reference sequence). V trimming: 5 bases; J trimming: 0 bases; junction bases outside the gene matches: 13. CDR3 length: 19 residues. The CDR3 nucleotides read TGTGCCAGTAGTCTGATGAGACAGGGCCGAGGCTCTGGGGCCAACGTCCTGACTTTC. It yields the protein CASSLMRQGRGSGANVLTF.

The rearrangement links TRBV7-9 to TRBJ2-2, with TRBD2 matching 13 bases. The CDR3 runs to 17 residues. The ends lost 4 bases at V and 5 bases at J; junction bases unmatched: 7. The germline V gene has CDR1 SEHNR and CDR2 FQNEAQ (reference sequence). CDR3 nucleotides: TGTGCCAGCAGCTCCACTCCGACTAGCGGGAGGACCGGGGAGCTGTTTTTT. This sequence encodes CASSSTPTSGRTGELFF.

The chain has TRBV5-1 and TRBJ1-1, with 8 positions matching TRBD1. The CDR3 loop spans 15 amino acids. Germline loops: CDR1 SGHRS, CDR2 YFSETQ. J lost 5 bases, V lost 0 bases, and 6 bases had no gene match. The CDR3 region is CASSLGAGGGTEAFF. The DNA for the CDR3 is TGCGCCAGCAGCTTGGGTGCAGGGGGCGGTACTGAAGCTTTCTTT.